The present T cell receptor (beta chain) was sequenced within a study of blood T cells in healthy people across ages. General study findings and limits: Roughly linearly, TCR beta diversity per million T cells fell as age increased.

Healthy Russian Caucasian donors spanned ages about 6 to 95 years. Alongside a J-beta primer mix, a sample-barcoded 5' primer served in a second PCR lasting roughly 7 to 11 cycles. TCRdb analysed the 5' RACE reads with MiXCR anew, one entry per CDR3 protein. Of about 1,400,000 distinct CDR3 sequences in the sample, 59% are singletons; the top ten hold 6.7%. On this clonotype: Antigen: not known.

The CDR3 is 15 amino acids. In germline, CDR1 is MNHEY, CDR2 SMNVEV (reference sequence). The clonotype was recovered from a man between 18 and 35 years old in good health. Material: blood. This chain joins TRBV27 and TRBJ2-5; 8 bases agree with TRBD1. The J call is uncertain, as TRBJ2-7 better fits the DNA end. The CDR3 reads CASSLRWTGLYEQYF. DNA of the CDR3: TGTGCCAGCAGTTTAAGGTGGACAGGGCTCTACGAGCAGTACTTC.